Detailed here is one TCR beta chain. The antigen remains unidentified. Researchers ran the PCR with 60 Vbeta and 13 Jbeta primers. In the original processing: Counted up in a later analysis, unique TCR beta chains came to about 80 million, with around 11 million shared. Assay used: immunoSEQ multiplex PCR; TCRdb lists only in-frame clones, some missing. The V and J calls and clone size come from that table; D and trimming were worked out from the DNA. In the table there are more than 95,000 clones, under 85% of which are singletons. The CDR3 is 15 amino acids. Germline CDR1 is SGHRS and CDR2 is YFSETQ. The trim removed 7 bases at V and 0 bases at J, leaving 7 bases unmatched. The sample is drawn from a study of cytomegalovirus exposure and HLA in healthy donors. Notes on the study in general: TCR beta sequences reportedly predicted most subjects' HLA-A and HLA-B alleles accurately. Presence/absence analyses treated sequencing depth as roughly uniform across donors.

All donors participated as healthy donors of bone marrow. This TCR came from a woman between 45 and 65 years old in good health and CMV-seropositive. Sequencing was done on a sample of PBMCs. The rearrangement links TRBV5-1 to TRBJ2-3; 8 positions agree with TRBD2. The CDR3 protein is CASLLSGMSTDTQYF. The DNA of the CDR3 is TGCGCCAGCCTTCTTAGCGGGATGAGCACAGATACGCAGTATTTT. The complete variable domain, with remaining parts taken from reference TRBV5-1 and TRBJ2-3, reads KAGVTQTPRYLIKTRGQQVTLSCSPISGHRSVSWYQQTPGQGLQFLFEYFSETQRNKGNFPGRFSGRQFSNSRSEMNVSTLELGDSALYLCASLLSGMSTDTQYFGPGTRLTVL.